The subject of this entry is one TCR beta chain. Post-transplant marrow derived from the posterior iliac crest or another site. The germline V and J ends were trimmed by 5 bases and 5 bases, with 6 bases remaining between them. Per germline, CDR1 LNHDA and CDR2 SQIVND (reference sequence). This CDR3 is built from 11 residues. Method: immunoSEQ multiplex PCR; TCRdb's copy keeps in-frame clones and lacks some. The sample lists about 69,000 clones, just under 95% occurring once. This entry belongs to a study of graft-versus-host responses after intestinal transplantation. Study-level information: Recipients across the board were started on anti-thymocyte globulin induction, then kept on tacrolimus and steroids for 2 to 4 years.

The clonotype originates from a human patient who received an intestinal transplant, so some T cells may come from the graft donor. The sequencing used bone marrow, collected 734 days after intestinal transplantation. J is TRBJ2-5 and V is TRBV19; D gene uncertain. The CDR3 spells CASSLGETQYF. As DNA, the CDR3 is TGTGCCAGTAGTCTCGGGGAGACCCAGTACTTC.